The 21 T cell receptor beta chains below come from one sample, sequenced in a study of blood T cell repertoires in COVID-19. Libraries were prepared by immunoSEQ multiplex PCR; TCRdb keeps only in-frame clonotypes and omits some of them. In the table there are over 400,000 clones, 70% to 90% of which are singletons. Sequencing input: peripheral blood. Receptor source: a human donor in a cohort sampled during active COVID-19.

The chain carries TRBV28 and TRBJ1-1; 7 nucleotides line up with TRBD1. V dropped 5 bases and J dropped 3; count of bases not matched to a gene: 6. The germline CDR1 and CDR2 sequences are MDHEN and SYDVKM. The CDR3 runs 14 residues. The CDR3 loop is CASSNTGEDTEAFF. As DNA, the CDR3 is TGTGCCAGCAGTAATACAGGGGAGGACACTGAAGCTTTCTTT.

The CDR3 DNA reads TGTGCCAGCAGTTACTCCTTTAACCAGGCCAAAAACATTCAGTACTTC. Translated: CASSYSFNQAKNIQYF. V is TRBV6-5 and J is TRBJ2-4; D is unclear. Trimming removed 0 bases from V and 1 base from J, with 10 bases in between. The CDR3 covers 16 residues. Germline V lookup: CDR1 MNHEY, CDR2 SVGAGI.

V gene TRBV9 combines with J gene TRBJ1-2; D gene unclear. The germline V and J ends were trimmed by 3 bases and 8 bases, with 14 bases remaining between them. Looked up from germline, CDR1 is SGDLS and CDR2 is YYNGEE. This CDR3 is built from 13 residues. CDR3 sequence (DNA): TGTGCCAGCAGCGGAACAGTCTTAGGAGGCTACACCTTC. Translated, it gives CASSGTVLGGYTF.

CDR3 residues: CATSTQLAGDNEQFF. Here the CDR3 DNA reads TGTGCCACCAGTACACAGCTAGCCGGGGACAATGAGCAGTTCTTC. The chain has TRBV24-1 and TRBJ2-1, with a weak D call TRBD2 (5 bases). The V and J ends lost 6 bases and 5 bases respectively, with 16 bases between them. Germline V lookup: CDR1 KGHDR, CDR2 SFDVKD. The CDR3 totals 15 residues.

The V gene is TRBV28, the J gene TRBJ1-6; no clear D gene. The V end lost 5 bases, the J end lost 7 bases, and 12 bases lay between the germline ends. This CDR3 spans 14 amino acids. CDR1 is MDHEN, CDR2 SYDVKM, per germline. The CDR3 DNA reads as TGTGCCAGCAGTCCACTCTCGGGGAATTCACCCCTCCACTTT. Encoded protein: CASSPLSGNSPLHF.

This rearrangement joins TRBV30 to TRBJ2-2; 8 positions agree with TRBD1. The CDR3 is 15 amino acids. Germline-derived CDR1 and CDR2 are GTSNPN and SVGIG (reference sequence). The trim removed 1 base at V and 3 bases at J, leaving 4 bases unmatched. CDR3 sequence: CAWSGGTGHTGELFF. The CDR3 region has the DNA TGTGCCTGGAGTGGGGGGACAGGACACACCGGGGAGCTGTTTTTT.

V usage is TRBV12-3 or TRBV12-4 and J usage is TRBJ1-2; D might be TRBD1 (6 bases). The CDR3 is made up of 13 amino acids. Trimming stripped 5 bases from V and 8 bases from J, with 15 bases between. The CDR3 is CASSPTGFNGYTF. The CDR3 bases are TGTGCCAGCAGTCCGACAGGTTTTAACGGCTACACCTTC.

A note on this clone: The junction and the germline gene differ at one end; a read error may be behind it. The chain uses TRBV7-7 and TRBJ2-1; 9 bases line up with TRBD2. This CDR3 comprises 15 residues. From germline, CDR1 is SSHAT and CDR2 FNYEAQ (reference sequence). The CDR3 DNA is TGTGCTAGCAGCTTCTCTAGCGGGAACTACAATGAGCAGTTCTTC. Encoded protein: CASSFSSGNYNEQFF.

The chain joins TRBV18 to TRBJ2-7; D unclear. The CDR3 loop spans 15 amino acids. Trimming stripped 2 bases from V and 0 bases from J, with 11 bases between. Germline CDR1 reads KGHSH; CDR2 reads LQKENI. CDR3 nucleotides: TGTGCCAGCTCACCAAGTCCTCCGAGCTCCTACGAGCAGTACTTC. Encoded protein: CASSPSPPSSYEQYF.

V is TRBV2 and J is TRBJ2-1; a possible D gene is TRBD2 (6 bases). This CDR3 is 14 amino acids long. Looked up from germline, CDR1 is SNHLY and CDR2 is FYNNEI. V was clipped by 7 bases and J by 3 bases, with 13 bases between them. The CDR3 DNA sequence: TGTGCCAGCATCGTGGAGGGCCTCTACAATGAGCAGTTCTTC. Protein sequence: CASIVEGLYNEQFF.

V is TRBV10-1 and J is TRBJ2-7; D gene uncertain. The germline gives CDR1 WNHNN, CDR2 SYGVQD (reference sequence). This CDR3 spans 15 amino acids. V was pared by 3 bases and J by 3 bases, with 15 bases between. The CDR3 DNA follows: TGCGCCAGCAGTGAATTTTTCAGGTCTTTCTACGAGCAGTACTTC. Amino acids: CASSEFFRSFYEQYF.

This rearrangement joins TRBV18 to TRBJ1-1, with TRBD1 identical over 9 bases. Trimming at V came to 6 bases and at J to 2 bases, leaving 7 bases not matched to a gene. The CDR3 is made up of 15 amino acids. Germline values: CDR1 KGHSH, CDR2 LQKENI. This CDR3 is CASSQRTGVNTEAFF. The CDR3 region has the DNA TGTGCCAGCTCCCAGCGGACAGGGGTAAACACTGAAGCTTTCTTT.

The chain has TRBV5-1 and TRBJ1-1, with TRBD1 matching 11 bases. The CDR3 runs to 14 residues. The germline V gene encodes CDR1 SGHRS and CDR2 YFSETQ. The ends lost 4 bases at V and 8 bases at J; junction bases unmatched: 7. CDR3 amino acids: CASSPGTGGLEAFF. The CDR3 bases are TGCGCCAGCAGCCCCGGGACAGGGGGATTAGAAGCTTTCTTT.

DNA of the CDR3: TGTGCCAGTAGTATGGGGACACCCTTTGGCTACACCTTC. Encoded protein: CASSMGTPFGYTF. This rearrangement joins TRBV19 to TRBJ1-2, with D perhaps matching TRBD1 (6 bases). This CDR3 contains 13 residues. Germline assignment: CDR1 LNHDA and CDR2 SQIVND (reference sequence). Trimming removed 3 bases at V and 7 bases at J, with 12 bases between.

In this sample, this clone turned up a few times. CDR3 sequence: CASSRSGRAGSTDTQYF. Written as DNA, the CDR3 is TGTGCCAGCAGCCGTAGCGGGAGGGCCGGGAGCACAGATACGCAGTATTTT. V and J are TRBV7-2 and TRBJ2-3; 11 positions agree with TRBD2. J lost 0 bases, V lost 5 bases, and 7 bases had no gene match. The germline V gene encodes CDR1 SGHTA and CDR2 FQGNSA. The CDR3 totals 17 residues.

The chain has TRBV18 and TRBJ2-7, with 10 positions matching TRBD2. This CDR3 contains 15 residues. The germline V gene encodes CDR1 KGHSH and CDR2 LQKENI. The ends lost 3 bases at V and 3 bases at J; junction bases unmatched: 5. In DNA form, the CDR3 reads TGTGCCAGCTCACCCCTAGCGGGAGAAAACTACGAGCAGTACTTC. Its translation: CASSPLAGENYEQYF. The full variable domain, rest sourced from reference TRBV18 and TRBJ2-7, is NAGVMQNPRHLVRRRGQEARLRCSPMKGHSHVYWYRQLPEEGLKFMVYLQKENIIDESGMPKERFSAEFPKEGPSILRIQQVVRGDSAAYFCASSPLAGENYEQYFGPGTRLTVT.

This clone was recorded only once. The chain has TRBV7-2 and TRBJ1-5; D perhaps matches TRBD1 (6 bases). CDR1 is SGHTA and CDR2 is FQGNSA in the germline V gene. The CDR3 contains 16 residues. V lost 3 bases, J lost 3 bases, and 15 bases lay in between. CDR3 sequence (DNA): TGTGCCAGCAGCTTGGGAGGGGGTGGGAACAATCAGCCCCAGCATTTT. Translation: CASSLGGGGNNQPQHF.

Of note for this clone: Other nucleotide sequences in the sample specify the same CDR3. This rearrangement joins TRBV7-2 to TRBJ2-7; 10 nucleotides align to TRBD2. Germline V gene data show CDR1 as SGHTA and CDR2 as FQGNSA. The CDR3 spans 14 residues. V lost 6 bases, J lost 2 bases, and 4 bases stayed unmatched. Here the CDR3 DNA reads TGTGCCAGCAGGATAGCGGGAGGTACCTACGAGCAGTACTTC. This codes for CASRIAGGTYEQYF.

This chain uses TRBV29-1 with TRBJ1-2, with TRBD1 matching over 8 bases. Per germline, CDR1 SQVTM and CDR2 ANQGSEA. The CDR3 runs 13 residues. V dropped 4 bases and J dropped 4; count of bases not matched to a gene: 5. The CDR3 is CSVGDRGPYGYTF. Here the CDR3 DNA reads TGCAGCGTTGGAGACAGGGGCCCCTATGGCTACACCTTC.

V and J are TRBV5-1 and TRBJ2-1, with 7 nucleotides matching TRBD2. The germline CDR1 and CDR2 sequences are SGHRS and YFSETQ. The CDR3 totals 17 residues. Trimming at V came to 0 bases and at J to 0 bases, leaving 6 bases not matched to a gene. CDR3 sequence: CASSLGKGGSSYNEQFF. In DNA form, the CDR3 reads TGCGCCAGCAGCTTGGGAAAAGGCGGGAGCTCCTACAATGAGCAGTTCTTC.

V and J are TRBV30 and TRBJ2-1; 7 bases line up with TRBD1. CDR3 length equals 14 residues. Germline CDR1 reads GTSNPN; CDR2 reads SVGIG (reference sequence). Trimming took 2 bases from V and 0 from J; bases not matched to a gene: 1. The CDR3 loop is CAWSWDSSYNEQFF. CDR3 in DNA: TGTGCCTGGAGTTGGGACAGCTCCTACAATGAGCAGTTCTTC.